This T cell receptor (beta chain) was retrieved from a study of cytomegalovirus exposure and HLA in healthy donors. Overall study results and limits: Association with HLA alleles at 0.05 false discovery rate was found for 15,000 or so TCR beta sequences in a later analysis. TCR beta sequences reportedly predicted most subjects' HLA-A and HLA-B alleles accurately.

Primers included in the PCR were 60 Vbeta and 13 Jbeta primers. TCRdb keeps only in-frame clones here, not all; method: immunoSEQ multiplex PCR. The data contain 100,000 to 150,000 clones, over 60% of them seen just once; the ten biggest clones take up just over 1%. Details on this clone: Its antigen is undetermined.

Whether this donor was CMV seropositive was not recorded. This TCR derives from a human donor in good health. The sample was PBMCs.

The CDR3 region is CASSLVDSNGYTF. CDR3 DNA: TGTGCCAGCAGTTTGGTGGACAGTAATGGCTACACCTTC. The chain has TRBV28 and TRBJ1-2, with D tentatively TRBD1 (6 bases). The CDR3 is 13 residues long. V gave up 3 bases and J gave up 6 bases, with 11 bases separating them. Germline V gene sequence: CDR1 MDHEN, CDR2 SYDVKM.